This T cell receptor (beta chain) was observed in a study of PD-1 blockade in classical Hodgkin lymphoma. Overall study results and limits: Complete responders showed a baseline diversity that resembled the diversity of newly diagnosed patients.

Worth noting for this clone: As yet, its antigen is unknown.

TCRdb's copy holds only in-frame clones and misses some; the assay was immunoSEQ multiplex PCR. The sample shows roughly 32,000 clones, around 82% of them seen only once. Brentuximab vedotin exposure varied, and every patient relapsed after autologous stem cell transplantation. V dropped 5 bases and J dropped 3 bases, with 10 bases sitting between them. The germline gives CDR1 MGHRA, CDR2 YSYEKL. The CDR3 runs to 13 residues. The sequence came from a human donor with classical Hodgkin lymphoma. The sequencing used peripheral blood mononuclear cells (PBMCs), collected at baseline. The gene calls are TRBV4-1 and TRBJ1-1; D ambiguous. DNA of the CDR3: TGCGCCAGCAGCGCACGGAGGGACACTGAAGCTTTCTTT. It specifies CASSARRDTEAFF.